One sample yielded the 10 T cell receptor beta chains listed below, sequenced in a study of technical replicates of blood from a handful of donors. The table came from immunoSEQ multiplex PCR; TCRdb's copy has only in-frame clones and leaves some out. The repertoire holds approximately 74,000 clones, with roughly 98% as singletons. The source material was T cells isolated from PBMCs. These TCRs come from a human donor in good health.

This clone is a singleton in its sample. This chain uses TRBV5-6 with TRBJ1-5; 8 bases are a match to TRBD1. The CDR3 runs 15 residues. Per germline, CDR1 SGHDT and CDR2 YYEEEE. J was trimmed by 5 bases and V by 7 bases; bases with no gene match: 11. The CDR3 spells CASSSLGQGDQPQHF. The CDR3 nucleotides are TGTGCCAGCTCATCGTTAGGACAGGGCGATCAGCCCCAGCATTTT.

The CDR3 region is CASSGNPTRAFF. The CDR3 DNA is TGTGCCAGCAGTGGGAACCCTACGAGGGCTTTCTTT. The chain employs TRBV2 and TRBJ1-1; no firm D call. CDR3 length: 12 amino acids. Germline-derived CDR1 and CDR2 are SNHLY and FYNNEI. Trimming removed 4 bases at V and 11 bases at J, with 14 bases between.

The count of this clone is one. The CDR3 sequence: CASSAWTGEGYEQYF. CDR3 coding DNA: TGCGCCAGCAGCGCCTGGACAGGGGAGGGATACGAGCAGTACTTC. The J gene is TRBJ2-7, the V gene TRBV4-1; TRBD1 agrees at 9 bases. The J segment lost 4 bases and the V segment lost 5 bases, leaving 9 bases of the junction unmatched. Germline V gene sequence: CDR1 MGHRA, CDR2 YSYEKL. This CDR3 region has 15 residues.

This chain joins TRBV6-1 and TRBJ2-3; TRBD1 agrees at 7 bases. Germline V gene data show CDR1 as MNHNS and CDR2 as SASEGT. V lost 6 bases, J lost 4 bases, and 7 bases stayed unmatched. CDR3 length equals 14 residues. The CDR3 sequence: CASRDGQVSDTQYF. CDR3 DNA: TGTGCCAGCAGGGACGGACAGGTTTCAGATACGCAGTATTTT.

The gene calls are TRBV5-1 and TRBJ1-1, with 8 positions matching TRBD1. The V and J ends lost 4 bases and 1 base, in that order; junction bases with no gene match: 12. Germline CDR1 and CDR2: SGHRS and YFSETQ. The CDR3 sequence is 17 residues long. CDR3 bases: TGCGCCAGCAGCGCGACAAAAAGGACAGGGAGGAACACTGAAGCTTTCTTT. It encodes CASSATKRTGRNTEAFF.

The genes are TRBV28 and TRBJ2-7; 8 nucleotides line up with TRBD1. Germline CDR1 and CDR2: MDHEN and SYDVKM. The CDR3 is 14 amino acids. V gave up 3 bases and J gave up 3 bases; unmatched junction bases: 4. The CDR3 DNA reads TGTGCCAGCAGTTTCCAGGACAGGGTCTACGAGCAGTACTTC. Amino acids: CASSFQDRVYEQYF.

This rearrangement joins TRBV6-5 to TRBJ2-3; possibly TRBD2 for D (6 bases). V lost 3 bases and J 2 bases, leaving 12 bases between the germline ends. The CDR3 runs to 15 residues. CDR1 and CDR2 from the germline V gene are MNHEY and SVGAGI. The CDR3 loop is CASSYTGRHTDTQYF. CDR3 nucleotide sequence: TGTGCCAGCAGTTATACCGGGAGACACACAGATACGCAGTATTTT.

V and J are TRBV6-1 and TRBJ2-7, with 8 bases identical to TRBD1. Germline loops: CDR1 MNHNS, CDR2 SASEGT. The CDR3 extends over 14 amino acids. With 7 bases clipped from V and 1 base from J, the junction kept 6 bases outside the gene matches. This CDR3 is CASIQDRASYEQYF. The DNA for the CDR3 is TGTGCCAGCATCCAGGACAGGGCTTCCTACGAGCAGTACTTC.

The chain is built from TRBV7-9 and TRBJ1-2; 10 bases line up with TRBD1. V was clipped by 5 bases and J by 7 bases; unmatched bases: 7. Germline lookup yields CDR1 SEHNR and CDR2 FQNEAQ (reference sequence). This CDR3 comprises 14 residues. This CDR3 reads CASSKRQGAIGYTF. Written as DNA, the CDR3 is TGTGCCAGCAGCAAAAGACAGGGGGCGATTGGCTACACCTTC.

V is TRBV19 and J is TRBJ2-5, with D perhaps TRBD2 (6 bases). The CDR3 extends over 16 amino acids. Germline values: CDR1 LNHDA, CDR2 SQIVND (reference sequence). The ends were cut back, 3 bases at V and 3 bases at J, with 17 bases in the middle. In nucleotides, the CDR3 is TGTGCCAGTAGTATCCCCGGACTACCACAGAAAGAGACCCAGTACTTC. This codes for CASSIPGLPQKETQYF.